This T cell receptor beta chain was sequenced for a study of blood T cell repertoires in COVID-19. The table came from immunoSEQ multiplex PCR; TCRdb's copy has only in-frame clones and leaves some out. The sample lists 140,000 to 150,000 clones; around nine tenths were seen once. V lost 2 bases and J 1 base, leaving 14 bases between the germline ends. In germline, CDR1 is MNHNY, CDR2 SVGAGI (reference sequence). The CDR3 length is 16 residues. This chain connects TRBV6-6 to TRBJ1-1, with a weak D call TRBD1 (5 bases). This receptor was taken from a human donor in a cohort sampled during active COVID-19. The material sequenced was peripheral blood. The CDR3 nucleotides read TGTGCCAGCAGTTACATCACAGGCGATAAGAACACTGAAGCTTTCTTT. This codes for CASSYITGDKNTEAFF.